This T cell receptor beta chain was recorded in a study of T cell clonality in common variable immunodeficiency. Blood samples were heparinized, 5 to 8 ml per donor. This CDR3 has 15 residues. Germline assignment: CDR1 SNHLY and CDR2 FYNNEI. To note about this clone: The antigen remains unidentified. The DNA ends 3 residues before the CDR3 does, and the rest of the CDR3 is filled in from the germline J gene.

Using immunoSEQ multiplex PCR, the repertoire was profiled, and TCRdb retains in-frame clones only, with some absent. Singletons are absent from the sample, which has about 40,000 clones. The study's findings and limits: Compared with healthy controls, CVID subjects showed increased TCRbeta clonality, mostly in about a third. Fewer deletions and N-nucleotide insertions were reportedly seen in common variable immunodeficiency TCR beta sequences.

Material: peripheral blood mononuclear cells. This receptor was taken from a person aged 18 to 75 in good health. The chain combines TRBV2 with TRBJ2-5; TRBD2 agrees at 8 bases. The DNA read from the CDR3 is TGTGCCAGCAGCCTAGAAGCGGGGGCCACAGATACC. This translates into CASSLEAGATDT. The CDR3, in full, reads CASSLEAGATDTQYF.